This entry is about one TCR beta chain. Its target is unknown. These data originate in a study of cytomegalovirus exposure and HLA in healthy donors. General study findings and limits: According to the study, 180 or so TCR beta chains were cytomegalovirus-associated.

Assay: immunoSEQ multiplex PCR; the TCRdb copy retains only in-frame clones and omits some. The table lists more than 300,000 clones, just over 85% of them singletons, with roughly 0.82% in the top ten. Germline trimming cut 6 bases from V and 0 bases from J; bases unmatched to any gene: 20. Germline loops: CDR1 SGHRS, CDR2 YFSETQ. CDR3 length: 19 residues. Among the roughly 110 subjects of the validation cohort, separate from the roughly 730-subject first cohort, were the donors. The sequence was collected from a woman between 18 and 30 years old in good health and CMV-seronegative. The chain joins TRBV5-1 to TRBJ1-2, with 7 bases matching TRBD1. The sequenced sample consisted of PBMCs. CDR3 protein: CASTRYSGTDIGANYGYTF. CDR3 nucleotides: TGCGCCAGCACCCGTTATTCTGGGACAGACATTGGAGCTAACTATGGCTACACCTTC. The full variable domain, in which reference TRBV5-1 and TRBJ1-2 provide the parts outside the CDR3, is KAGVTQTPRYLIKTRGQQVTLSCSPISGHRSVSWYQQTPGQGLQFLFEYFSETQRNKGNFPGRFSGRQFSNSRSEMNVSTLELGDSALYLCASTRYSGTDIGANYGYTFGSGTRLTVV.